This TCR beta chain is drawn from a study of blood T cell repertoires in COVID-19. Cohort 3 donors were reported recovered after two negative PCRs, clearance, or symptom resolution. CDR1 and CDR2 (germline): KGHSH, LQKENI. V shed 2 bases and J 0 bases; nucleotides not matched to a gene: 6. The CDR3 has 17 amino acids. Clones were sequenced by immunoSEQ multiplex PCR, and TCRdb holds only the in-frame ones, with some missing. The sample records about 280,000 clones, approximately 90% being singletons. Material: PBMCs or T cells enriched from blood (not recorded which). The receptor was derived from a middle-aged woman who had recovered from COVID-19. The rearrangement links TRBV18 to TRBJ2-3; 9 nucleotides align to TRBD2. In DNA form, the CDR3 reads TGTGCCAGCTCACCATTGGCTAGCGGGGATAGCACAGATACGCAGTATTTT. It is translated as CASSPLASGDSTDTQYF.